This T cell receptor (beta chain) was recorded in a study of T cell repertoires in aging, cancer and after chemotherapy. About the research overall: Donors were grouped into six age bands spanning 30 or younger through 70 or older. The whole study produced a dataset of some 9 million TCR reads.

General study findings and limits: Compared with age-matched healthy donors, untreated hematological or solid cancer patients showed higher blood TCR clonality. Loss of evenness, beyond lost richness, contributed to age-related TCR diversity decline in cancer patients.

A mixed TRB-A/B primer pool amplified rearranged TRB by multiplex touch-down PCR. TCRdb analysed the multiplex PCR reads with MiXCR anew, one entry per CDR3 protein. The sample contains about 5,700 distinct CDR3 sequences, around 30% of which appear only once. This clonotype occurred once. Its antigen is still unknown. Amplification of TCR beta used genomic DNA extracted from peripheral blood. V lost 4 bases, J lost 7 bases, and 8 bases lay in between. The CDR3 covers 12 residues. Germline V gives CDR1 SGHTA, CDR2 FQGTGA. The TCR originated in a human donor in good health. Sequencing input: blood. J is TRBJ2-1 and V is TRBV7-3, with TRBD2 as a possible D gene (5 bases). The CDR3 loop reads CASSSSGNEQFF. The CDR3 DNA follows: TGTGCCAGCAGCTCCTCGGGGAATGAGCAGTTCTTC.